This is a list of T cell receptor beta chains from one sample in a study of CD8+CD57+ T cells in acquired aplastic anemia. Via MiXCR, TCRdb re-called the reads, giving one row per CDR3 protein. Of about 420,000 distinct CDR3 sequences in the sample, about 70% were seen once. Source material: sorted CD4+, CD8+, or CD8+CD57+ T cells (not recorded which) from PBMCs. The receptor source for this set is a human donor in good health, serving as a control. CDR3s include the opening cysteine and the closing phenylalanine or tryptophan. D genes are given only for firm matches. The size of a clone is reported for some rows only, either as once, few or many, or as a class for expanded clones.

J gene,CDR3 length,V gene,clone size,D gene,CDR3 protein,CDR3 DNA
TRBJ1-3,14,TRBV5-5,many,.,CASSRTAPGNTIYF,TGTGCCAGCAGCCGGACAGCACCTGGAAACACCATATATTTT
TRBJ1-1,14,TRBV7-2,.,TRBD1,CASSPRTGQETHYF,TGTGCCAGCAGCCCCCGGACAGGACAAGAGACCCATTACTTT
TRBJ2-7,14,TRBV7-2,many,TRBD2,CASSPQGLASEQYF,TGTGCCAGCAGCCCGCAGGGACTAGCGTCCGAGCAGTACTTC
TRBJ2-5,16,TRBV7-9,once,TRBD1,CARNLAGTGGHEQQYF,TGTGCCCGCAACCTGGCCGGGACAGGGGGCCATGAGCAGCAGTACTTC
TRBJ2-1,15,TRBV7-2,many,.,CASRNRDSPYNEQFF,TGTGCCAGCAGAAATCGGGACTCACCCTACAATGAGCAGTTCTTC
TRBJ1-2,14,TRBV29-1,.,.,CSVERGRLGYGYTF,TGCAGCGTTGAACGCGGCAGGCTTGGGTATGGCTACACCTTC
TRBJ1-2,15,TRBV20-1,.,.,CSARDIGRGHYGYTF,TGCAGTGCTAGAGATATAGGCAGGGGCCACTATGGCTACACCTTC
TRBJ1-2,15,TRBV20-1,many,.,CSARILTANSYGYTF,TGCAGTGCTAGAATATTGACGGCGAATTCCTATGGCTACACCTTC
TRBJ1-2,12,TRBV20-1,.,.,CSAADINYGYTF,TGCAGTGCAGCGGACATTAACTATGGCTACACCTTC
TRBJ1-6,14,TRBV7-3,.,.,CASSFEGLSSPRHF,TGTGCTAGCAGCTTCGAGGGATTGAGTTCGCCCCGCCACTTT
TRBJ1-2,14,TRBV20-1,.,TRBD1,CSATRDRGYYGYTF,TGCAGTGCTACGCGGGACAGAGGGTACTATGGCTACACCTTC
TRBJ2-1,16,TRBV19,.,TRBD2,CASSVGASGGGMAQFF,TGTGCCAGTAGCGTAGGTGCTAGCGGGGGGGGCATGGCGCAGTTCTTC
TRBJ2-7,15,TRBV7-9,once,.,CASSPGVGGTDEQYF,TGTGCCAGCAGCCCGGGAGTGGGGGGCACAGACGAGCAGTACTTC
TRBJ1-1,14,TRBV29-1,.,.,CSAGGRAVNTEAFF,TGCAGTGCTGGGGGAAGGGCCGTGAACACTGAAGCTTTCTTT
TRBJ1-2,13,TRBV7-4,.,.,CASSVDRSDGYTF,TGTGCCAGCAGCGTAGACAGAAGCGATGGGTACACCTTC
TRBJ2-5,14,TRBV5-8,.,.,CASSIDQRGETQYF,TGTGCTAGCAGCATAGACCAACGGGGGGAGACCCAGTACTTC
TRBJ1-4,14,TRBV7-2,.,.,CASSLPRLNEKLFF,TGTGCCAGCAGTTTACCCCGGCTTAATGAAAAGCTGTTTTTT
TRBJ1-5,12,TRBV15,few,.,CATSTDRLAQHF,TGTGCCACCAGCACCGACAGGTTGGCCCAGCATTTT
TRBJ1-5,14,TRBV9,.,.,CASSAQGGNQPQHF,TGTGCCAGCAGCGCCCAGGGAGGAAATCAGCCCCAGCATTTT
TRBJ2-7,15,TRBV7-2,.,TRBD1,CASSPGTGNTHDFYF,TGTGCCAGCAGCCCCGGGACAGGGAATACCCACGACTTCTACTTC
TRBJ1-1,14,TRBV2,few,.,CASSEVRVNTEAFF,TGTGCCAGCAGTGAGGTACGGGTGAACACTGAAGCTTTCTTT
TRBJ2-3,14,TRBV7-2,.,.,CASSFRLRTDTQYF,TGTGCCAGCAGCTTCCGGCTTCGGACAGATACGCAGTATTTT
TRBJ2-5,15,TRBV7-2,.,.,CASSKAAGRSVNQYF,TGTGCCAGCAGCAAGGCAGCGGGCCGCTCGGTGAACCAGTACTTC
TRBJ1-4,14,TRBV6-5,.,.,CASSHRGGNEKLFF,TGTGCCAGCAGTCACCGTGGGGGTAATGAAAAACTGTTTTTC
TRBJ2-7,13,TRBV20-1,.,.,CSAPQQILDEQYF,TGCAGTGCCCCCCAGCAAATATTGGACGAGCAGTACTTC
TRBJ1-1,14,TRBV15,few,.,CATSKFEENTEAFF,TGTGCCACCAGCAAGTTCGAGGAAAACACTGAAGCTTTCTTT
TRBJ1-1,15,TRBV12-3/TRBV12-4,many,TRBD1,CASSFPQGAGTEAFF,TGTGCCAGCAGTTTTCCACAGGGGGCCGGCACTGAAGCTTTCTTT
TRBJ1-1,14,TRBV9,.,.,CASSVDPGYTEAFF,TGTGCCAGCAGCGTAGATCCAGGGTACACTGAAGCTTTCTTC
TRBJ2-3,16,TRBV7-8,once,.,CATTRGRDTEAVFQYF,TGTGCCACCACACGGGGTAGAGACACGGAAGCAGTCTTTCAGTATTTT
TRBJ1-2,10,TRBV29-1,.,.,CSAFGYGYTF,TGCAGCGCCTTTGGCTATGGCTACACCTTC
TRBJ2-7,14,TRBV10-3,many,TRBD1,CAISAGGLTYEQYF,TGTGCCATCAGTGCAGGGGGCCTAACCTACGAGCAGTACTTC
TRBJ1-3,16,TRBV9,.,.,CASTPAGRGSGNTIYF,TGTGCCAGCACCCCAGCGGGGAGGGGGAGTGGAAACACCATATATTTT
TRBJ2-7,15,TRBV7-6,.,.,CASSLAMGEQYFGYF,.
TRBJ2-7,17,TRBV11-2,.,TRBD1,CASSFGWSGQGSYEQYF,TGTGCCAGCAGCTTTGGGTGGTCGGGACAGGGTTCTTACGAGCAGTACTTC
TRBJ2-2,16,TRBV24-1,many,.,CATSVGPLGSTGELFF,TGTGCCACCAGTGTAGGGCCCCTCGGGAGCACCGGGGAGCTGTTTTTT
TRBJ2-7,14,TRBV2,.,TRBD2,CASVTSGRAYEQYF,TGTGCCAGCGTGACTAGCGGGAGGGCCTACGAGCAGTACTTC
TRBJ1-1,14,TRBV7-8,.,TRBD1,CASSPRQGVSEEYF,TGTGCCAGCAGCCCAAGACAGGGTGTCTCCGAGGAGTACTTT
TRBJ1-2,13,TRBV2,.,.,CASSFSVGDGYTF,TGTGCCAGCAGCTTTTCAGTGGGCGATGGCTACACTTTC
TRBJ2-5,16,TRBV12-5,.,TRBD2,CASGLGTSWVRETQYF,TGTGCTAGTGGTTTAGGGACTAGCTGGGTGCGGGAGACCCAGTACTTC
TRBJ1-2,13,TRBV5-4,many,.,CASSTGPDYGYTF,TGTGCCAGCAGTACGGGACCTGACTATGGCTACACCTTC
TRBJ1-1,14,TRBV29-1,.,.,CSVEDASGDPEAFF,TGCAGCGTTGAAGACGCGAGTGGGGATCCTGAAGCTTTCTTT
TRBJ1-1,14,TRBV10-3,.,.,CAIGESGMNTEAFF,TGTGCCATCGGAGAGAGCGGGATGAACACTGAAGCTTTCTTT
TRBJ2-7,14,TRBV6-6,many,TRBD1,CASSKRQGTYEQYF,TGTGCCAGCAGTAAGAGACAGGGGACCTACGAGCAGTACTTC
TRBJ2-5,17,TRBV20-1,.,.,CSASSSLILGQKVAQYF,TGCAGTGCTAGTTCTTCCCTAATACTAGGTCAGAAGGTGGCCCAGTACTTC
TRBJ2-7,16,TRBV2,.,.,CASSAPPGASREEQYF,TGTGCCAGCAGTGCCCCCCCGGGGGCCTCTCGGGAGGAGCAGTACTTC
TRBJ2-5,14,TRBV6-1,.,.,CASTKNRYQETQYF,TGTGCCAGCACCAAAAACAGGTACCAAGAGACCCAGTACTTC
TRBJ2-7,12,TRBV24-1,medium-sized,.,CATSHQTYEQYF,TGTGCCACCAGTCATCAGACCTACGAGCAGTACTTC
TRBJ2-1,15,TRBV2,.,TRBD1,CASSVGGDRVKEQFF,TGCGCCAGCAGTGTGGGGGGGGACAGGGTCAAGGAGCAGTTTTTC
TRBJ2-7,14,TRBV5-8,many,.,CASSRSGVTYEQYF,TGTGCCAGCAGCCGATCAGGGGTTACCTACGAGCAGTACTTC
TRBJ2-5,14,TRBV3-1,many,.,CASSPSGRGETQYF,TGTGCCAGCAGCCCCTCGGGCAGGGGTGAGACCCAGTACTTC
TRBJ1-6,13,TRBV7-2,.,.,CASSLAGYSPIHF,TGCGCCAGCAGCTTGGCCGGGTATTCACCGATCCACTTT